The clone carrying this T cell receptor (beta chain) was counted many times. What it recognizes is unknown. Amplification of TCR beta CDR3 regions was performed using RNA transcripts as template. The TCR CDR3 was amplified in a first-round RT-PCR using the HTBI primer set. TCRdb ran MiXCR on the multiplex PCR reads and lists one entry per CDR3 protein. This table has about 710,000 distinct CDR3 sequences, roughly 15% appearing once. This sample is drawn from a study of T cells in Graves' hyperthyroidism and ophthalmopathy. On the study more broadly: Pretreatment peripheral blood was obtained at initial diagnosis.

CDR1 is SGHNT and CDR2 is YYREEE in the germline V gene (reference sequence). V shed 0 bases and J shed 0 bases, with 10 bases lying between them. CDR3 length: 16 residues. Study results and caveats: The model made its ophthalmopathy prediction, and onset followed a median roughly six months later.

Hyperthyroidism in the patients, aged 18 to 65, was newly diagnosed and under 2 months in duration. Lactation, pregnancy, other autoimmune disease or uncontrolled infection led to exclusion of patients. The sample comprised blood. The sequence was collected from a man between 18 and 35 years old with Graves' hyperthyroidism. The V and J genes are TRBV5-4 and TRBJ1-5; D is uncertain. Here the CDR3 DNA reads TGTGCCAGCAGCTTGGGGGCACCTGATAGCAATCAGCCCCAGCATTTT. Encoded protein: CASSLGAPDSNQPQHF.